What follows are 20 T cell receptor beta chains derived from one specimen sequenced in a study of monozygotic twins with inflammatory bowel disease. TCRdb re-analyzed the 5' RACE reads; it lists each CDR3 protein once, without DNA. The table for this sample gives just over 300,000 distinct CDR3 sequences. The sequenced material came from blood. The source of these receptors is a human donor with ulcerative colitis or Crohn's disease, or a healthy co-twin of an affected twin (not recorded which).

The J gene is TRBJ2-2, the V gene TRBV12-3 or TRBV12-4; TCRdb's D call of TRBD1 is untestable without DNA. This CDR3 region has 15 residues. CDR3 sequence reads: CASSPRGTGAGELFF.

CDR3 loop: CASSLWASETQYF. The chain employs TRBV7-2 and TRBJ2-5; with no DNA, the TCRdb D assignment of TRBD2 cannot be verified. There are 13 residues in the CDR3. From germline, CDR1 is SGHTA and CDR2 FQGNSA.

The rearrangement links TRBV25-1 to TRBJ2-7; TCRdb picks TRBD2, but there is no DNA to check that call. CDR3 length equals 14 residues. The germline gives CDR1 MGHDK, CDR2 SYGVNS. CDR3 protein: CASSESGTRNEQYF.

The chain couples TRBV27 to TRBJ1-2; the TRBD1 assignment by TCRdb is unverifiable without DNA. This CDR3 contains 15 residues. Looked up from germline, CDR1 is MNHEY and CDR2 is SMNVEV (reference sequence). CDR3 sequence: CASSLSLGNPPGYTF.

The genes are TRBV24-1 and TRBJ2-1; TCRdb selects TRBD2, and the lack of DNA leaves this call unchecked. The germline V gene encodes CDR1 KGHDR and CDR2 SFDVKD. The CDR3 loop spans 16 amino acids. CDR3 sequence reads: CATSVVGLAGHNEQFF.

J is TRBJ2-7 and V is TRBV20-1; the TCRdb D gene call, TRBD1, has no DNA to confirm it. Germline V CDR1 and CDR2: DFQATT, SNEGSKA (reference sequence). The CDR3 is made up of 15 amino acids. CDR3 region: CSARTGQTSTYEQYF.

The chain uses TRBV3-1 and TRBJ2-5; TCRdb's D gene call, TRBD2, goes unchecked for lack of DNA. Per the germline V gene, CDR1 is LGHDT and CDR2 is YNNKEL (reference sequence). The CDR3 has 15 residues. CDR3 protein: CASSQARTTRETQYF.

The chain links TRBV20-1 to TRBJ1-5. The germline V gene encodes CDR1 DFQATT and CDR2 SNEGSKA (reference sequence). The CDR3 has 14 residues. The CDR3: CSARGPEGGQPQHF.

The rearrangement joins TRBV7-2 to TRBJ1-6. Looked up from germline, CDR1 is SGHTA and CDR2 is FQGNSA. This CDR3 region has 15 residues. The CDR3 sequence is CASSPDRYADSPLHF.

The chain carries TRBV6-5 and TRBJ1-6; checking the TCRdb D call of TRBD1 is not possible without DNA. Germline V gene data show CDR1 as MNHEY and CDR2 as SVGAGI. This CDR3 contains 16 residues. This CDR3 reads CASSYESGFGNSPLHF.

This chain joins TRBV20-1 and TRBJ2-3; TCRdb reports TRBD2, a call that lacks DNA to check it against. The CDR3 runs 17 residues. Germline assignment: CDR1 DFQATT and CDR2 SNEGSKA (reference sequence). The CDR3 spells CSATLSGELADTDTQYF.

CDR3 loop: CSARDVRLADRSYNEQFF. The chain couples TRBV20-1 to TRBJ2-1; TCRdb names TRBD2, which stays unverified in the absence of DNA. The germline V gene encodes CDR1 DFQATT and CDR2 SNEGSKA (reference sequence). The CDR3 runs to 18 residues.

The genes are TRBV5-1 and TRBJ2-7. CDR3 length equals 14 residues. Looked up from germline, CDR1 is SGHRS and CDR2 is YFSETQ. The CDR3 spells CASSYNFAAYEQYF. Full variable domain (missing parts from reference TRBV5-1 and TRBJ2-7): KAGVTQTPRYLIKTRGQQVTLSCSPISGHRSVSWYQQTPGQGLQFLFEYFSETQRNKGNFPGRFSGRQFSNSRSEMNVSTLELGDSALYLCASSYNFAAYEQYFGPGTRLTVT.

The chain uses TRBV21-1 and TRBJ2-7; TCRdb lists TRBD1, though no DNA is available to test this call. TRBV21-1 is a recognized pseudogene. The CDR3 consists of 12 residues. The CDR3 loop reads CASPTGTNEQYF.

The chain joins TRBV7-2 to TRBJ2-2. The CDR3 is made up of 14 amino acids. CDR1 and CDR2 from the germline V gene are SGHTA and FQGNSA. CDR3 sequence: CASSLKVISGELFF.

The rearrangement uses TRBV12-3 or TRBV12-4 and TRBJ2-2; TCRdb names TRBD1, which stays unverified in the absence of DNA. The CDR3 has 15 amino acids. The CDR3 protein is CASSIQGPYTGELFF.

This chain links TRBV18 with TRBJ1-2; TCRdb's D call of TRBD1 is untestable without DNA. The CDR3 is made up of 14 amino acids. The germline V gene encodes CDR1 KGHSH and CDR2 LQKENI. This CDR3 reads CASSPLGADYGYTF.

J is TRBJ2-1 and V is TRBV12-3 or TRBV12-4; without DNA, the TCRdb call of TRBD2 cannot be checked. The CDR3 loop spans 15 amino acids. This CDR3 reads CASRNSLRSYNEQFF.

The chain recombines TRBV5-5 with TRBJ1-4. Germline V gene lookup returns CDR1 SGHKS and CDR2 YYEKEE (reference sequence). The CDR3 is 12 residues long. CDR3 in amino acids: CASSFLNEKLFF.

The rearrangement links TRBV7-7 to TRBJ2-1; checking the TCRdb D call of TRBD2 is not possible without DNA. The CDR3 consists of 15 residues. Germline values: CDR1 SSHAT, CDR2 FNYEAQ (reference sequence). The CDR3 is CASSLAAGGNNEQFF.